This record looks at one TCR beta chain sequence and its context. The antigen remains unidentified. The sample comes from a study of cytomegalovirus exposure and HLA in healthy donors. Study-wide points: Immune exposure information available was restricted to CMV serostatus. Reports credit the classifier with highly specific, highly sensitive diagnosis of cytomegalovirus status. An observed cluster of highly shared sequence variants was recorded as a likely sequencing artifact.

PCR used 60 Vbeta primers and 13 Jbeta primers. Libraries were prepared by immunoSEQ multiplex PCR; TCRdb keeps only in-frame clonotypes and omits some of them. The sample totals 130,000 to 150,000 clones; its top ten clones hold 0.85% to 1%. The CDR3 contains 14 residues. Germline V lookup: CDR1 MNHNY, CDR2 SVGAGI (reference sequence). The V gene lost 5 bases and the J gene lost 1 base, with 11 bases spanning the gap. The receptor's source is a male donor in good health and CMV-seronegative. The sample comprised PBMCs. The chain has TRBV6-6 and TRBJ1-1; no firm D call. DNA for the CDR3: TGTGCCAGCAGTATGACCTCAGGGAACACTGAAGCTTTCTTT. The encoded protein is CASSMTSGNTEAFF.